This T cell receptor beta chain emerged from a study of blood T cell repertoires in COVID-19. Study as a whole: COVID-19 samples collected from the United States, Italy and Spain covered acute and convalescent phases.

Repertoires were generated with immunoSEQ multiplex PCR, while TCRdb's copy carries only in-frame clones and drops some. Counted here are around 150,000 clones, about 80% occurring once; the ten biggest clones make up around 3.7%. Germline loops: CDR1 WSHSY, CDR2 SAAADI. V shed 6 bases and J 2 bases; nucleotides not matched to a gene: 9. CDR3 length equals 16 residues. Residents of 20 to 25 US areas, aged roughly 18 to 89 years, made up the participants. Either two negative PCRs, clearance, or symptom resolution qualified Cohort 3 donors as recovered. The source of this sequence is a woman between 55 and 75 years old who had recovered from COVID-19. Sequencing input: PBMCs or T cells enriched from blood (not recorded which). The chain recombines TRBV10-2 with TRBJ2-5; 10 nucleotides line up with TRBD2. CDR3 sequence: CASRQLLAGVQETQYF. DNA for the CDR3: TGCGCCAGCAGACAACTTCTAGCGGGAGTACAAGAGACCCAGTACTTC.